What follows are 28 T cell receptor beta chains derived from one specimen sequenced in a study of human T cells and chemical hapten exposure. Regarding time point: pre-sensitization, week 0. The treatment is: therapeutic diphenylcyclopropenone sensitization with weekly scalp DPC. TCRdb itself ran the RACE reads through MiXCR, one entry per CDR3 protein. Of approximately 80,000 distinct CDR3 sequences listed, less than 15% are singletons. The specimen was whole blood, collected in connection with sensitization to the hapten diphenylcyclopropenone (DPC). The receptors were gathered from a woman aged 45-65 years with alopecia areata. Some clones in this sample may be carry-over from other donors' samples.

This clonotype has more than one count but fewer than ten. Here the CDR3 reads CASSLAQASGANVLTF. The CDR3 DNA follows: TGTGCCAGCAGCTTAGCCCAGGCCTCTGGGGCCAACGTCCTGACTTTC. The chain joins TRBV7-2 to TRBJ2-6; unclear D gene. The CDR3 consists of 16 residues. V dropped 0 bases and J dropped 0 bases, with 6 bases sitting between them. Germline CDR1 SGHTA, CDR2 FQGNSA. The complete variable domain, with remaining parts taken from reference TRBV7-2 and TRBJ2-6, reads GAGVSQSPSNKVTEKGKDVELRCDPISGHTALYWYRQSLGQGLEFLIYFQGNSAPDKSGLPSDRFSAERTGGSVSTLTIQRTQQEDSAVYLCASSLAQASGANVLTFGAGSRLTVL.

This clonotype was detected ten times or more. This chain links TRBV20-1 with TRBJ2-1, with TRBD2 matching 8 bases. The V gene's germline CDR1 is DFQATT and CDR2 SNEGSKA (reference sequence). The CDR3 contains 14 residues. J gave up 10 bases and V 3 bases, and 11 bases lay outside the gene matches. Here the CDR3 reads CSARPGRGAGEQFF. The CDR3 DNA is TGCAGTGCTAGGCCCGGGAGGGGGGCCGGAGAGCAGTTCTTC.

This clonotype has a handful of counts. The chain uses TRBV18 and TRBJ2-3; TRBD1 aligns across 10 bases. CDR1 KGHSH and CDR2 LQKENI come from the germline V gene. V gave up 6 bases and J gave up 4 bases; unmatched junction bases: 10. The CDR3 is 16 amino acids. CDR3 nucleotides: TGTGCCAGCTCTCAACCGGGACAGGGGTCGGCAGATACGCAGTATTTT. Translated: CASSQPGQGSADTQYF.

This clonotype was seen more than once but under ten times. This sequence joins TRBV5-4 and TRBJ2-1, with D possibly matching TRBD1 (7 bases). The CDR3 contains 15 residues. Per the germline V gene, CDR1 is SGHNT and CDR2 is YYREEE (reference sequence). With 4 bases removed from V and 6 bases from J, the gap between germline ends came to 17 bases. CDR3 coding DNA: TGTGCCAGCAGCCGCCAGGGGGACTGGGCCAATGAGCAGTTCTTC. This codes for CASSRQGDWANEQFF.

In this sample, this clonotype turned up a few times. This chain links TRBV7-9 with TRBJ2-7; 9 bases fit TRBD2. The J segment lost 3 bases and the V segment lost 2 bases, leaving 5 bases of the junction unmatched. Looked up from germline, CDR1 is SEHNR and CDR2 is FQNEAQ (reference sequence). The CDR3 length is 15 residues. For the CDR3, the DNA is TGTGCCAGCAGCTTAACGACTAGCGGACTCTACGAGCAGTACTTC. Translating gives CASSLTTSGLYEQYF.

The chain has TRBV12-3 or TRBV12-4 and TRBJ2-1; D gene uncertain. CDR3 size: 13 residues. The V gene lost 7 bases and the J gene lost 3 bases, with 10 bases spanning the gap. The CDR3 DNA reads as TGTGCCAGCAAGAGCGTAAACTACAATGAGCAGTTCTTC. Amino acid sequence: CASKSVNYNEQFF.

V and J are TRBV7-9 and TRBJ2-4; D is uncertain. This CDR3 has 16 amino acids. The germline V and J ends were trimmed by 0 bases and 6 bases, with 15 bases remaining between them. Germline V CDR1 and CDR2: SEHNR, FQNEAQ (reference sequence). CDR3 nucleotide sequence: TGTGCCAGCAGCTTAGCGCTCATTGGTAAAGGAAACATTCAGTACTTC. This codes for CASSLALIGKGNIQYF.

This clonotype showed up just a few times. V usage is TRBV20-1 and J usage is TRBJ2-2; the match to TRBD1 covers 7 bases. V gave up 3 bases and J gave up 2 bases; unmatched junction bases: 3. Germline V CDR1 and CDR2: DFQATT, SNEGSKA (reference sequence). CDR3 length: 14 amino acids. CDR3 amino acids: CSARLGGNTGELFF. The CDR3 region has the DNA TGCAGTGCTAGGCTAGGGGGCAACACCGGGGAGCTGTTTTTT.

The chain has TRBV5-1 and TRBJ1-1; tentatively, D is TRBD1 (6 bases). The CDR3 is 15 amino acids. V was clipped by 3 bases and J by 5 bases, with 17 bases between them. The germline V gene encodes CDR1 SGHRS and CDR2 YFSETQ. The CDR3 DNA reads as TGCGCCAGCAGCTCGCAGGCAGGGGCAGAGACTGAAGCTTTCTTT. It yields the protein CASSSQAGAETEAFF.

The chain employs TRBV7-2 and TRBJ1-2; 7 positions match TRBD1. This CDR3 is 14 amino acids long. The trim removed 4 bases at V and 3 bases at J, leaving 5 bases unmatched. Germline CDR1 is SGHTA and CDR2 is FQGNSA. CDR3 nucleotides: TGTGCCAGCAGCTCCCAGGGGGGAGACTATGGCTACACCTTC. As protein: CASSSQGGDYGYTF.

The chain links TRBV29-1 to TRBJ1-3; D not resolved. The germline gives CDR1 SQVTM, CDR2 ANQGSEA. V was pared by 0 bases and J by 0 bases, with 6 bases between. The CDR3 is 14 amino acids. The CDR3: CSVEENNSGNTIYF. CDR3 DNA sequence: TGCAGCGTTGAAGAAAATAACTCTGGAAACACCATATATTTT.

The table lists this clonotype with a few counts. V and J are TRBV20-1 and TRBJ2-2; 7 bases match TRBD1. V dropped 1 base and J dropped 1; count of bases not matched to a gene: 0. Germline V gene sequence: CDR1 DFQATT, CDR2 SNEGSKA (reference sequence). The length of the CDR3 is 14 residues. This CDR3 reads CSARGQGNTGELFF. CDR3 in DNA: TGCAGTGCTAGAGGACAGGGGAACACCGGGGAGCTGTTTTTT.

This clonotype was observed a few times. CDR3 in DNA: TGTGCCAGCAGTGAGCGTCGGGTTTCCTACGAGCAGTACTTC. This translates into CASSERRVSYEQYF. The chain has TRBV2 and TRBJ2-7; D gene unclear. CDR1 is SNHLY and CDR2 is FYNNEI in the germline V gene. V gave up 3 bases and J gave up 1 base, with 10 bases separating them. The length of the CDR3 is 14 residues.

In this sample, this clonotype turned up a few times. J is TRBJ2-5 and V is TRBV15, with D perhaps assigned TRBD1 or TRBD2 (5 bases each). Between the trimmed V and J ends, which lost 4 bases and 0 bases, there was a span of 9 bases. Germline CDR1 LNHNV, CDR2 YYDKDF (reference sequence). This CDR3 is built from 14 residues. The CDR3 is CATSKRGNQETQYF. CDR3 coding DNA: TGTGCCACCAGCAAACGGGGCAACCAAGAGACCCAGTACTTC.

This clonotype occurred many times. V usage is TRBV6-2 or TRBV6-3 and J usage is TRBJ1-2, with D uncertain. The germline V gene has CDR1 MNHEY and CDR2 SVGEGT. This CDR3 is built from 16 residues. Trimming took 0 bases from V and 4 from J, leaving 15 bases between them. The DNA of the CDR3 is TGTGCCAGCAGTTACTCGACTCCCGGGGTACGCTATGGCTACACCTTC. Encoded protein: CASSYSTPGVRYGYTF.

The chain uses TRBV28 and TRBJ2-3; 11 bases align to TRBD2. CDR1 and CDR2 (germline): MDHEN, SYDVKM. Trimming removed 8 bases from V and 6 bases from J; junction bases left unmatched: 7. The CDR3 extends over 14 amino acids. The CDR3 region has the DNA TGTGCCAGCGGCCTACTAGCGGGAGTTGATACGCAGTATTTT. Residues: CASGLLAGVDTQYF.

The genes are TRBV29-1 and TRBJ1-2, with TRBD1 matching 7 bases. CDR3 length: 10 residues. Looked up from germline, CDR1 is SQVTM and CDR2 is ANQGSEA. V dropped 3 bases and J dropped 13; count of bases not matched to a gene: 5. CDR3 DNA sequence: TGCAGCGTTGATTCCCAGGGGGTCACCTTC. Encoded protein: CSVDSQGVTF.

This clonotype was detected many times. The chain employs TRBV11-2 and TRBJ2-7; D remains ambiguous. Trimming removed 0 bases from V and 2 bases from J, with 11 bases in between. Germline CDR1 and CDR2: SGHAT and FQNNGV. This CDR3 contains 15 residues. CDR3 amino acids: CASSLDPDGTYEQYF. In nucleotides, the CDR3 is TGTGCCAGCAGCTTAGATCCGGACGGAACCTACGAGCAGTACTTC.

The chain uses TRBV6-1 and TRBJ2-2; D gene unclear. Between the trimmed V and J ends, which lost 2 bases and 3 bases, there was a span of 10 bases. This CDR3 has 15 amino acids. Germline lookup yields CDR1 MNHNS and CDR2 SASEGT. The CDR3 reads CASSEMVSHTGELFF. CDR3 coding DNA: TGTGCCAGCAGTGAAATGGTCAGCCACACCGGGGAGCTGTTTTTT.

The V gene is TRBV20-1, the J gene TRBJ1-1; D is unresolved. The germline V gene encodes CDR1 DFQATT and CDR2 SNEGSKA (reference sequence). The CDR3 runs to 11 residues. Trimming removed 6 bases at V and 5 bases at J, with 10 bases between. The CDR3 region is CSATKGTEAFF. DNA for the CDR3: TGCAGTGCCACTAAGGGAACTGAAGCTTTCTTT.

V and J are TRBV19 and TRBJ1-5; the match to TRBD1 covers 8 bases. Germline assignment: CDR1 LNHDA and CDR2 SQIVND (reference sequence). CDR3 length: 17 residues. V lost 6 bases, J lost 2 bases, and 12 bases stayed unmatched. The DNA for the CDR3 is TGTGCCAGTAGAAATCCCGGGACAGGTACTGGCAATCAGCCCCAGCATTTT. Translation gives CASRNPGTGTGNQPQHF.

This clonotype has more than one count but fewer than ten. The gene calls are TRBV25-1 and TRBJ2-1; D unresolved. The V end was cut by 4 bases, the J end by 9 bases, with 10 bases between. Germline CDR1 and CDR2: MGHDK and SYGVNS. The CDR3 covers 12 residues. The chain's CDR3 is CASSGMWGEQFF. DNA of the CDR3: TGTGCCAGCAGTGGAATGTGGGGTGAGCAGTTCTTC.

This clonotype was seen repeatedly, ten times or more. The V call is TRBV28, the J call TRBJ1-1; D not resolved. This CDR3 is built from 12 residues. V gave up 3 bases and J gave up 7 bases, with 9 bases separating them. Germline CDR1 reads MDHEN; CDR2 reads SYDVKM. This CDR3 reads CASSLIRGEAFF. The CDR3 DNA reads TGTGCCAGCAGTTTGATCCGGGGTGAAGCTTTCTTT.

This clonotype showed up just a few times. CDR3 residues: CASSPRWNRENTEAFF. Here the CDR3 DNA reads TGTGCCAGCAGTCCGCGATGGAACCGAGAGAACACTGAAGCTTTCTTT. This chain links TRBV27 with TRBJ1-1, with D unclear. The CDR3 spans 16 residues. The V and J ends lost 5 bases and 1 base respectively, with 17 bases between them. Germline V gene lookup returns CDR1 MNHEY and CDR2 SMNVEV (reference sequence).

Many counts were recorded for this clonotype. This sequence joins TRBV6-2 or TRBV6-3 and TRBJ2-1, with 11 bases fitting TRBD2. With 7 bases clipped from V and 5 bases from J, the junction kept 7 bases outside the gene matches. Germline V gene sequence: CDR1 MNHEY, CDR2 SVGEGT. The CDR3 consists of 15 residues. This CDR3 reads CASKTPSGRNNEQFF. The CDR3, as DNA: TGTGCCAGCAAGACACCTAGCGGGAGGAACAATGAGCAGTTCTTC.

The DNA for the CDR3 is TGTGCCAGCAGTCACCCCCCTCGCACCGGGGAGCTGTTTTTT. It is translated as CASSHPPRTGELFF. The gene calls are TRBV11-1 and TRBJ2-2, with D uncertain. This CDR3 is built from 14 residues. Germline CDR1 and CDR2: SGHAT and FQDESV (reference sequence). V was pared by 6 bases and J by 4 bases, with 12 bases between.

This rearrangement joins TRBV7-9 to TRBJ2-2; tentative D call: TRBD1 (6 bases). This CDR3 has 14 amino acids. Germline V lookup: CDR1 SEHNR, CDR2 FQNEAQ (reference sequence). Trimming removed 2 bases at V and 6 bases at J, with 10 bases between. The CDR3 region is CASSLTRGPGELFF. CDR3 bases: TGTGCCAGCAGCTTAACCAGGGGTCCCGGGGAGCTGTTTTTT.

The chain recombines TRBV30 with TRBJ1-1; D uncertain. Germline assignment: CDR1 GTSNPN and CDR2 SVGIG (reference sequence). The CDR3 sequence is 14 residues long. Trimming stripped 1 base from V and 6 bases from J, with 15 bases between. CDR3 DNA: TGTGCCTGGAGTGCCATGGGCAGAGTAGCTGAAGCTTTCTTT. It codes for CAWSAMGRVAEAFF.